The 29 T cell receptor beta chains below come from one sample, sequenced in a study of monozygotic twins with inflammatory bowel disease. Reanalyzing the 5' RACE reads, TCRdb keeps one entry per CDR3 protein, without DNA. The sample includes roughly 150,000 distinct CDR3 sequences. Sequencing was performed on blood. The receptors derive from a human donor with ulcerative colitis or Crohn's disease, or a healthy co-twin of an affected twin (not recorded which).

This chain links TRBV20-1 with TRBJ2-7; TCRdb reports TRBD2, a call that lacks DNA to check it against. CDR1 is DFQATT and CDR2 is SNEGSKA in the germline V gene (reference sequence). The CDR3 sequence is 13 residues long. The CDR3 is CSPLAGVGYEQYF.

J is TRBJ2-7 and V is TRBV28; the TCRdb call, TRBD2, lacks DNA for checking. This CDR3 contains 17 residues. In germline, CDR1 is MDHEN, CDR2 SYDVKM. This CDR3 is CASSFRSGFGITYEQYF.

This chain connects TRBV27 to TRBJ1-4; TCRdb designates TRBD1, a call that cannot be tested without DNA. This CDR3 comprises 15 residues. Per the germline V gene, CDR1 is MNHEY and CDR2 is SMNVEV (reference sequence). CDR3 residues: CASGPNRTGRVKLFF.

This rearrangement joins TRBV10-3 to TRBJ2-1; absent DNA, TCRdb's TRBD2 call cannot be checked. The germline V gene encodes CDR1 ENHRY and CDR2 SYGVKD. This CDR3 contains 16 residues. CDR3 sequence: CAISESRTSGSPEQFF.

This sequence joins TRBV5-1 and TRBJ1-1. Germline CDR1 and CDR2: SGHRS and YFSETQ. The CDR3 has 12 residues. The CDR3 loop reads CASRLGDTEAFF.

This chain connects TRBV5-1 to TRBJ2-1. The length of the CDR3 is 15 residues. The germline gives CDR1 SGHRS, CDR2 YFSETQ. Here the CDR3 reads CASSLEGTDYNEQFF.

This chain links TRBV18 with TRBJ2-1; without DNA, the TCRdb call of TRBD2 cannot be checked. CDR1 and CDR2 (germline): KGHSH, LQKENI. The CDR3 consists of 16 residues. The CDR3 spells CASSPLSSGSSFEQFF.

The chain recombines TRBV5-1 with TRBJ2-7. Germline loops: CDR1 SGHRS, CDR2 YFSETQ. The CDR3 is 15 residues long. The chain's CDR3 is CASSLIPAETYEQYF. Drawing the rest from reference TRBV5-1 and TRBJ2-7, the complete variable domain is KAGVTQTPRYLIKTRGQQVTLSCSPISGHRSVSWYQQTPGQGLQFLFEYFSETQRNKGNFPGRFSGRQFSNSRSEMNVSTLELGDSALYLCASSLIPAETYEQYFGPGTRLTVT.

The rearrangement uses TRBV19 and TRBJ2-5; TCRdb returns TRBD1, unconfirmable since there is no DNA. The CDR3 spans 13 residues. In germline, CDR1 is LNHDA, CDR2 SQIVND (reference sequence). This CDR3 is CASSLQGAETQYF.

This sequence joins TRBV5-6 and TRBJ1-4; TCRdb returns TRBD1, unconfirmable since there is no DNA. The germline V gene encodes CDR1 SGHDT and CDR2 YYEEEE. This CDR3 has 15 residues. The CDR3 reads CASSRTGGSDEKLFF.

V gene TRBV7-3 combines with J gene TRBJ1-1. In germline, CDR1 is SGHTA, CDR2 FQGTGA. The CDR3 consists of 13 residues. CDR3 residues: CASSLFENTEAFF.

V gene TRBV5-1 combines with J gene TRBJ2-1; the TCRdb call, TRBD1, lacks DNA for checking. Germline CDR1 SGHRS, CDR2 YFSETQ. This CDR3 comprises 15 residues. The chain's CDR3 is CASSGGQGIYNEQFF.

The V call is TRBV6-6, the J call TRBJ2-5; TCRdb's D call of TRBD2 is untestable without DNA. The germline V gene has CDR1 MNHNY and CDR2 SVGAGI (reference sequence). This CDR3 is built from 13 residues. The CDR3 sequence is CASLSGRQKTQYF.

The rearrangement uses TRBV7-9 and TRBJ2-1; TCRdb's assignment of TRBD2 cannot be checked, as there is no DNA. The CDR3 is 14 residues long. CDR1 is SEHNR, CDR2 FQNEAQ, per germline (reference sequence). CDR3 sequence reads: CASVRGGWSNEQFF.

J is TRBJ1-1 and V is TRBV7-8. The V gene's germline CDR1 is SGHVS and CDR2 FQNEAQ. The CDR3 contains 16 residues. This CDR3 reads CASSLAVWDRNTEAFF. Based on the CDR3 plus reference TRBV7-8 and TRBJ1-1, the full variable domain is GAGVSQSPRYKVAKRGQDVALRCDPISGHVSLFWYQQALGQGPEFLTYFQNEAQLDKSGLPSDRFFAERPEGSVSTLKIQRTQQEDSAVYLCASSLAVWDRNTEAFFGQGTRLTVV.

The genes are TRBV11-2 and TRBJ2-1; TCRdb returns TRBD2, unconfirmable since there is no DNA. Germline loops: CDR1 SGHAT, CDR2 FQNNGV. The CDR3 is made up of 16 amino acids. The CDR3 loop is CASVASGKFSYNEQFF.

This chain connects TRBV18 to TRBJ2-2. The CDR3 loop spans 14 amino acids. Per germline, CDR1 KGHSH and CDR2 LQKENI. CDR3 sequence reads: CASSPPSRLGELFF. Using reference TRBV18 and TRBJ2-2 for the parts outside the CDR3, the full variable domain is NAGVMQNPRHLVRRRGQEARLRCSPMKGHSHVYWYRQLPEEGLKFMVYLQKENIIDESGMPKERFSAEFPKEGPSILRIQQVVRGDSAAYFCASSPPSRLGELFFGEGSRLTVL.

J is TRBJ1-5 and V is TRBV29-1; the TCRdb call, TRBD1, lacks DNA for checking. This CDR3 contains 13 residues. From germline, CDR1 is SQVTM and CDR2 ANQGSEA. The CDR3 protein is CSVTGGSGQPQHF.

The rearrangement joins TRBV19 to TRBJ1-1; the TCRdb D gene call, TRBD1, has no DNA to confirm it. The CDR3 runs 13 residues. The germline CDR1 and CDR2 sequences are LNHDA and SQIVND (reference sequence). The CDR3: CASSLGTGNIAFF.

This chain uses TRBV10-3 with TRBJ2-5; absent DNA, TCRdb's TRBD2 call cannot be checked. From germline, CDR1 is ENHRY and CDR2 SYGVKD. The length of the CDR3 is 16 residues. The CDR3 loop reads CAISEGTSGFQETQYF.

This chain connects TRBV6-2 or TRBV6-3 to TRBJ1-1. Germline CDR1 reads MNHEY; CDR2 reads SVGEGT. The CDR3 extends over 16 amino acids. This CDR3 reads CASSYLGPAPSAEAFF.

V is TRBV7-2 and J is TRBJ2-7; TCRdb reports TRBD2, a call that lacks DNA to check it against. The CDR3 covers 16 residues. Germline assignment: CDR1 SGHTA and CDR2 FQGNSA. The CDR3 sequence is CASSTNGFLADGEQYF.

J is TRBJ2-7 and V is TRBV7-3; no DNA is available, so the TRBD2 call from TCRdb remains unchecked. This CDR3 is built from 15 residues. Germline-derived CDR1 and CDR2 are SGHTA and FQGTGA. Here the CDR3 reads CASSAQSGTYSEQYF.

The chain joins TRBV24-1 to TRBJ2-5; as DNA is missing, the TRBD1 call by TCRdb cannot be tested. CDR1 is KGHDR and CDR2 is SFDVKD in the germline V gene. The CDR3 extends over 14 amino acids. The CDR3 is CATSDGRQLKTQYF.

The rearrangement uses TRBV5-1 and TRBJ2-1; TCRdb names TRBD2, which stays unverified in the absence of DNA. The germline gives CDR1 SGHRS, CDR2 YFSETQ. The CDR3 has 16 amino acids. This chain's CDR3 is CASSLARWLADNEQFF.

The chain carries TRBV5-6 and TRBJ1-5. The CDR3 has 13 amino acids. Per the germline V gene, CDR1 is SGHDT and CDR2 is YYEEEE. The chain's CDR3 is CASSLRRNQPQHF. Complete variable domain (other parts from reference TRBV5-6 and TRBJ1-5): DAGVTQSPTHLIKTRGQQVTLRCSPKSGHDTVSWYQQALGQGPQFIFQYYEEEERQRGNFPDRFSGHQFPNYSSELNVNALLLGDSALYLCASSLRRNQPQHFGDGTRLSIL.

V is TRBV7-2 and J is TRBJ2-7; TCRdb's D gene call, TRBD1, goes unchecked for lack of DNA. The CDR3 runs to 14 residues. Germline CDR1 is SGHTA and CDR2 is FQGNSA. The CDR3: CASSAGTDYYEQYF.

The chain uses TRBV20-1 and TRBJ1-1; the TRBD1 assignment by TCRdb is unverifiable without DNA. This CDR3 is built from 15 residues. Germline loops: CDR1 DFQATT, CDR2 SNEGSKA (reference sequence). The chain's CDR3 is CSASSWGGTITEAFF.

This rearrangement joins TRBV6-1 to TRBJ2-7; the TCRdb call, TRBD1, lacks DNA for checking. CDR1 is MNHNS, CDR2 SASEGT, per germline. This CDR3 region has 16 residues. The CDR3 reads CASSRAAGTAVYEQYF.